This entry lists 12 T cell receptor beta chains sequenced from one sample in a study of quantifying T cell responses using KT2 cells. The overall study: cDNA was made from DNase-treated RNA using alpha and beta constant primers.

The cDNA 3' end received a ligated oligonucleotide with a UMI. An equimolar mix of RC1.1 and RC1.2 primed the beta chain across TRBC1 and TRBC2. TCRdb reanalysed the UMI-ligation and nested PCR reads using MiXCR and keeps one entry per CDR3 protein. The sample records tens of thousands of distinct CDR3 sequences, approximately 10% being singletons. Sequencing was carried out using PBMCs spiked with cells of the T cell clone KT2. Every receptor here comes from a human donor.

This clonotype occurred many times. The chain is built from TRBV4-1 and TRBJ2-7, with 10 bases fitting TRBD1. Germline-derived CDR1 and CDR2 are MGHRA and YSYEKL. This CDR3 is built from 12 residues. Unmatched junction bases numbered 1, after V lost 8 bases and J lost 3 bases. CDR3 sequence reads: CASGQGGYEQYF. CDR3 DNA: TGCGCCAGCGGACAGGGGGGCTACGAGCAGTACTTC.

There are many counts of this clonotype. V gene TRBV7-6 combines with J gene TRBJ2-7, with 9 positions matching TRBD1. The V and J ends lost 5 bases and 3 bases, in that order; junction bases with no gene match: 8. The CDR3 is made up of 15 amino acids. CDR1 is SGHVS, CDR2 FNYEAQ, per germline. CDR3: CASSPGQGNFYEQYF. CDR3 coding DNA: TGTGCCAGCAGCCCGGGACAGGGTAACTTCTACGAGCAGTACTTC.

The V and J genes are TRBV9 and TRBJ2-7; D is possibly TRBD1 or TRBD2 (5 bases each). CDR1 is SGDLS and CDR2 is YYNGEE in the germline V gene. Trimming removed 0 bases from V and 3 bases from J, with 16 bases in between. The CDR3 loop spans 16 amino acids. CDR3 DNA: TGTGCCAGCAGCGTAGAAGAGGGGCCCCGGGGCTACGAGCAGTACTTC. Its protein product is CASSVEEGPRGYEQYF.

The CDR3 region is CASSYFRDPYEQYF. CDR3 nucleotides: TGTGCCAGCAGTTACTTCCGGGACCCCTACGAGCAGTACTTC. This chain connects TRBV6-2 or TRBV6-3 to TRBJ2-7; either TRBD1 or TRBD2 may supply D (5 bases each). There are 14 residues in the CDR3. Germline CDR1 is MNHEY and CDR2 is SVGEGT. V was shortened by 1 base and J by 2 bases, with 9 bases between the two germline ends.

The rearrangement uses TRBV6-5 and TRBJ1-2, with D perhaps matching TRBD1 (6 bases). This CDR3 has 15 residues. V lost 0 bases, J lost 6 bases, and 14 bases lay in between. Germline lookup yields CDR1 MNHEY and CDR2 SVGAGI. This CDR3 reads CASSYSGGAQDGYTF. CDR3 sequence (DNA): TGTGCCAGCAGTTACTCGGGGGGGGCGCAGGATGGCTACACCTTC.

Only a few counts were recorded for this clonotype. V is TRBV14 and J is TRBJ1-5; D unclear. CDR3 length equals 13 residues. V shed 0 bases and J shed 4 bases, with 4 bases lying between them. Germline V lookup: CDR1 SGHDN, CDR2 FVKESK. DNA of the CDR3: TGTGCCAGCAGCCAAGACGCGAATCAGCCCCAGCATTTT. Residues: CASSQDANQPQHF.

This clonotype turned up a few times. The chain joins TRBV7-9 to TRBJ1-2, with unresolved D. The V gene lost 5 bases and the J gene lost 6 bases, with 13 bases spanning the gap. Germline loops: CDR1 SEHNR, CDR2 FQNEAQ (reference sequence). This CDR3 is built from 13 residues. The CDR3 loop is CASSPGRLDGYTF. In DNA form, the CDR3 reads TGTGCCAGCAGCCCCGGGCGGCTCGATGGCTACACCTTC.

This clonotype has just a few counts. This chain joins TRBV5-4 and TRBJ2-1, with 7 nucleotides matching TRBD1. The germline CDR1 and CDR2 sequences are SGHNT and YYREEE (reference sequence). The CDR3 totals 13 residues. V was pared by 2 bases and J by 8 bases, with 4 bases of the junction left unmatched. The CDR3 nucleotides read TGTGCCAGCAGCTTCACAGGGGCCGATGAGCAGTTCTTC. Translation gives CASSFTGADEQFF. Using reference TRBV5-4 and TRBJ2-1 for the parts outside the CDR3, the full variable domain is ETGVTQSPTHLIKTRGQQVTLRCSSQSGHNTVSWYQQALGQGPQFIFQYYREEENGRGNFPPRFSGLQFPNYSSELNVNALELDDSALYLCASSFTGADEQFFGPGTRLTVL.

This clonotype was counted a few times. For the CDR3, the DNA is TGTGCCAGTAGAGTCATCGATAATGAAAAACTGTTTTTT. It is translated as CASRVIDNEKLFF. J is TRBJ1-4 and V is TRBV19; D gene unclear. The germline CDR1 and CDR2 sequences are LNHDA and SQIVND (reference sequence). There are 13 residues in the CDR3. The V gene lost 6 bases and the J gene lost 4 bases, with 9 bases spanning the gap.

The sample holds a few counts of this clonotype. This sequence joins TRBV6-6 and TRBJ2-7, with D possibly TRBD2 on 8 matching bases. The CDR3 is 15 amino acids. Trimming removed 7 bases from V and 6 bases from J, with 22 bases in between. Germline V gene sequence: CDR1 MNHNY, CDR2 SVGAGI (reference sequence). CDR3 nucleotide sequence: TGTGCCAGCAAGCTGACAGGGACTAGAGAGGGCGAGCAGTACTTC. This gives the protein CASKLTGTREGEQYF.

This clonotype appeared a few times. This sequence joins TRBV20-1 and TRBJ1-1; D unresolved. The germline gives CDR1 DFQATT, CDR2 SNEGSKA (reference sequence). CDR3 length: 13 residues. V was pared by 6 bases and J by 6 bases, with 17 bases between. DNA for the CDR3: TGCAGTGCGAATACACAAATGGTCGCTGAAGCTTTCTTT. Encoded protein: CSANTQMVAEAFF.

This clonotype was seen repeatedly, ten times or more. The gene calls are TRBV12-3 or TRBV12-4 and TRBJ1-1, with TRBD1 as a possible D gene (5 bases). V lost 2 bases to trimming and J lost 1 base, with 11 bases between them. This CDR3 comprises 15 residues. The CDR3 loop reads CASSLTGTGNTEAFF. DNA of the CDR3: TGTGCCAGCAGTTTAACAGGCACAGGGAACACTGAAGCTTTCTTT.